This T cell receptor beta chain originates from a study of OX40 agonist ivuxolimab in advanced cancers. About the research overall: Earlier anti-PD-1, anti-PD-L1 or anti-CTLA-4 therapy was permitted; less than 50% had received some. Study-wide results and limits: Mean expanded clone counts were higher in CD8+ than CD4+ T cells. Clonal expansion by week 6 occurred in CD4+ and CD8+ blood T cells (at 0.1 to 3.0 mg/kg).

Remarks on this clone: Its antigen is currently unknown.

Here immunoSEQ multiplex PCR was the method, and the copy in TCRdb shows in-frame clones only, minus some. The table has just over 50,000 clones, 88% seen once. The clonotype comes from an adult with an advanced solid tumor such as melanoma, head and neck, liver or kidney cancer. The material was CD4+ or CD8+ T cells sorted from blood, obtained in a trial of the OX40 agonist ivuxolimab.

CDR3 sequence: CASSFSTGPDTQYF. CDR3 coding DNA: TGTGCCAGCAGTTTCAGTACCGGGCCAGATACGCAGTATTTT. The V call is TRBV28, the J call TRBJ2-3, with D unclear. V lost 3 bases, J lost 4 bases, and 11 bases lay in between. The germline V gene encodes CDR1 MDHEN and CDR2 SYDVKM. The length of the CDR3 is 14 residues.